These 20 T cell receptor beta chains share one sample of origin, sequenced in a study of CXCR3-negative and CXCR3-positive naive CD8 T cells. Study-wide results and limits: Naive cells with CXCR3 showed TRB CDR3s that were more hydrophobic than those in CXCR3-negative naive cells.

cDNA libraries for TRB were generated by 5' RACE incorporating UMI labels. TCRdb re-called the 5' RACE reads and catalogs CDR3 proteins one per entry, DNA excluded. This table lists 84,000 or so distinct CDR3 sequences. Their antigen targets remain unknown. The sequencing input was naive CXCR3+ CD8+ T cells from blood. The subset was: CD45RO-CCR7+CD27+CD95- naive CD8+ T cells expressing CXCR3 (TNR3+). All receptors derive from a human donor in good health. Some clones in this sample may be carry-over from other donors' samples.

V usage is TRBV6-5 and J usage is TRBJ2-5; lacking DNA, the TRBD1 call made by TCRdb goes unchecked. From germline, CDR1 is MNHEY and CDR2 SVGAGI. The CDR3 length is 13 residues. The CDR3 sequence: CASSYQGEETQYF.

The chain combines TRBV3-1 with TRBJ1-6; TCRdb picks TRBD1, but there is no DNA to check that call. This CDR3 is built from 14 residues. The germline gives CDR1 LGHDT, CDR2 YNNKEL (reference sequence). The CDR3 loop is CASTTDRGNSPLHF.

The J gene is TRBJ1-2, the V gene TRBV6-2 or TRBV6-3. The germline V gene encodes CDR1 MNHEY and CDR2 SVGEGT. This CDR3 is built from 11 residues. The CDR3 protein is CASSDVRGYTF.

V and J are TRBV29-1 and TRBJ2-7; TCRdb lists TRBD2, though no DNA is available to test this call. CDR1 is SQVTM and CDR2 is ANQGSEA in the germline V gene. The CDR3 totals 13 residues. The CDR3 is CSVGRTGPYEQYF.

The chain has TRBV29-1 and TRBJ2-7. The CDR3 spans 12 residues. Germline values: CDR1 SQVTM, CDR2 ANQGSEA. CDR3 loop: CSVEDRGPEQYF.

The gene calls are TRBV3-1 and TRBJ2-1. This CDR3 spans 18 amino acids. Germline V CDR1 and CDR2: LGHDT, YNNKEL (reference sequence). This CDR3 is CASSQDGLGEDGGNEQFF.

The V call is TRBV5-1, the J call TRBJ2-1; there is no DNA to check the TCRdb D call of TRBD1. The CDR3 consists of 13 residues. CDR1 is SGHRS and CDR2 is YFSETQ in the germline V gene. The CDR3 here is CASRRGGADEQFF. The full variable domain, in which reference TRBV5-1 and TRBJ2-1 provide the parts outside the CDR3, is KAGVTQTPRYLIKTRGQQVTLSCSPISGHRSVSWYQQTPGQGLQFLFEYFSETQRNKGNFPGRFSGRQFSNSRSEMNVSTLELGDSALYLCASRRGGADEQFFGPGTRLTVL.

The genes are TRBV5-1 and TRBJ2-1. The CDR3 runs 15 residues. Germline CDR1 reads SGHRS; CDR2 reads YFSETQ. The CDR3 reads CASSLSGNSYNEQFF.

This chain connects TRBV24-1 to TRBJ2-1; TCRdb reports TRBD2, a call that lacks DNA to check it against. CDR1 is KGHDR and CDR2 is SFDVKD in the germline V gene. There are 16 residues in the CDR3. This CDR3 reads CATSDPPGTSGDEQFF.

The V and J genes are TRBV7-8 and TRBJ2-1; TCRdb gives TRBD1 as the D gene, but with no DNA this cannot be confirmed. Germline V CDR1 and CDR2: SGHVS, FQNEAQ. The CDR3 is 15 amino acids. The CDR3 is CASSLGRGGLFLQFF.

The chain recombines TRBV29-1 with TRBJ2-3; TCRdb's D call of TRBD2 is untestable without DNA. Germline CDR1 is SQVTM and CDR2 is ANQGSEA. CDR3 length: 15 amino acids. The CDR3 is CSVEYGTSRTDTQYF.

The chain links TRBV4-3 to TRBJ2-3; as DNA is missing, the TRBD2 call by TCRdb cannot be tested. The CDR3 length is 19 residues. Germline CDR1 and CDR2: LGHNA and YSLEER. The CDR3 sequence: CASSQDTFGGVLGTDTQYF.

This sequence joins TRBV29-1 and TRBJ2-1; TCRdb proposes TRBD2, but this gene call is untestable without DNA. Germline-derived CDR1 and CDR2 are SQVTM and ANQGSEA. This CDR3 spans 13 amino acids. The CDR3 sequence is CCVVRGGAYEQFF.

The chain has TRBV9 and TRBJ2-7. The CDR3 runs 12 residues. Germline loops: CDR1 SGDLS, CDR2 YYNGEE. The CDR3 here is CANSVDFDEQYF.

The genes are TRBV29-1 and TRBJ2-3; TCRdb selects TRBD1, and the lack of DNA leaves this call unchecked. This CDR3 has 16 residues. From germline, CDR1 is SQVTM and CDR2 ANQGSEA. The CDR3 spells CSVEDRQGRSTDTQYF.

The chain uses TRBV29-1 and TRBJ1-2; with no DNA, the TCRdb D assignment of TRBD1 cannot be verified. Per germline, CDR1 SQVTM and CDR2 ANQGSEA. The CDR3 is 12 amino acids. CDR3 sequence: CSVDDRGHGYTF. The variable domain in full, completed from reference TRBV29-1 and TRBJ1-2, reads SAVISQKPSRDICQRGTSLTIQCQVDSQVTMMFWYRQQPGQSLTLIATANQGSEATYESGFVIDKFPISRPNLTFSTLTVSNMSPEDSSIYLCSVDDRGHGYTFGSGTRLTVV.

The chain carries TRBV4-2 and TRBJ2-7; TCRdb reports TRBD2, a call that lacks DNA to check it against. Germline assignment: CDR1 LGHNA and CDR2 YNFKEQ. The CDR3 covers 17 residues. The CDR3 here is CASSQDLLAGDQDEQYF.

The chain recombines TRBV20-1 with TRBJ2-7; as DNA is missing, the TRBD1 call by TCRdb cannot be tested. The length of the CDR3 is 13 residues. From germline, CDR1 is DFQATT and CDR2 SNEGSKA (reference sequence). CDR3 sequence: CSAYASGNYEQYF.

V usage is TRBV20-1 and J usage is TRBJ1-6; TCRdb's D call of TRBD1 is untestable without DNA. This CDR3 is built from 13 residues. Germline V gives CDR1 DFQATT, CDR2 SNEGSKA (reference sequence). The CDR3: CSSGTGDSSPLHF.

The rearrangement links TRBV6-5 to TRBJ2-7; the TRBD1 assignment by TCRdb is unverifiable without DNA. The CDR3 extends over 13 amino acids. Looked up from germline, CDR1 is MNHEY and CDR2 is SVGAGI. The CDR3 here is CASSLDSAYEQYF.